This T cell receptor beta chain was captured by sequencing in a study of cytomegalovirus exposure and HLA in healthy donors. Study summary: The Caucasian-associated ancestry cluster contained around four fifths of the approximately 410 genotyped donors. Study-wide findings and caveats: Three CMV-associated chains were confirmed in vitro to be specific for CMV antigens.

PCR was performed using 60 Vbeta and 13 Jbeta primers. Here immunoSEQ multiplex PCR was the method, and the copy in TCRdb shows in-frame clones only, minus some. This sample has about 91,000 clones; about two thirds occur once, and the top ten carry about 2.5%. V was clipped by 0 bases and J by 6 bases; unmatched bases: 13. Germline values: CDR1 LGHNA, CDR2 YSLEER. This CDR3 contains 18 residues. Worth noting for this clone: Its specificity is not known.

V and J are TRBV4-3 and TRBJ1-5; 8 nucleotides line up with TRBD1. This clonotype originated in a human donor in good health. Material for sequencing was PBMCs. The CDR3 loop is CASSQDLGRGLSAQPQHF. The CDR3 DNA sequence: TGCGCCAGCAGCCAAGATCTGGGCAGGGGGCTGAGCGCTCAGCCCCAGCATTTT.